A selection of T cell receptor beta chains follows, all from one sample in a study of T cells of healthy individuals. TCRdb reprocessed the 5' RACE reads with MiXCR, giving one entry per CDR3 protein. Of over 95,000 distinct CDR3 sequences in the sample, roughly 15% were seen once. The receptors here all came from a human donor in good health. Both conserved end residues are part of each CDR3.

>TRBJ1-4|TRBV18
CASSPPGSLRGEKLFF
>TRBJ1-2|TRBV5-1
CASSVNFNYGYTF
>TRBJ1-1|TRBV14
CASSQGEGASFFGAFF
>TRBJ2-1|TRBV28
CASSSLAASYNEQFF
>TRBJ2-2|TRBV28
CASRGLSNTGELFF
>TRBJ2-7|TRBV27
CASSLRQRNYEQYF
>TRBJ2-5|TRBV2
CASSDPGKETQYF
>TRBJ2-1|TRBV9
CASSVLMSGGYNEQFF
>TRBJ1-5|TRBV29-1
CSVSGTGDQPQHF
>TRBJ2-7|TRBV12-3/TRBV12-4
CASRPGQTSYEQYF
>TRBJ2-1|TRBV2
CACASGVSYNEQFF
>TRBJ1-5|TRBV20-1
CSARSFSNQPQHF
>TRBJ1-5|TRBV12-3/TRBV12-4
CASSLGGPNQPQHF
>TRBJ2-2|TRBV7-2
CASSLNSGTVPGELFF
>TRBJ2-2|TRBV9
CASRPGNIGELFF
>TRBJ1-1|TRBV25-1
CASSEGDRVEAFF
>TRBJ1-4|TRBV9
CASSAAGTEEKLFF
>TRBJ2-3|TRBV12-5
CASGLDGVSTDTQYF
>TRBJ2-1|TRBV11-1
CASSSLRVQVEQFF
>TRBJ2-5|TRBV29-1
CSVEDGETQYF
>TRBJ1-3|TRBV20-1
CSARGGGVGNTIYF
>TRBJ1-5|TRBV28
CASSLVGQPQHF